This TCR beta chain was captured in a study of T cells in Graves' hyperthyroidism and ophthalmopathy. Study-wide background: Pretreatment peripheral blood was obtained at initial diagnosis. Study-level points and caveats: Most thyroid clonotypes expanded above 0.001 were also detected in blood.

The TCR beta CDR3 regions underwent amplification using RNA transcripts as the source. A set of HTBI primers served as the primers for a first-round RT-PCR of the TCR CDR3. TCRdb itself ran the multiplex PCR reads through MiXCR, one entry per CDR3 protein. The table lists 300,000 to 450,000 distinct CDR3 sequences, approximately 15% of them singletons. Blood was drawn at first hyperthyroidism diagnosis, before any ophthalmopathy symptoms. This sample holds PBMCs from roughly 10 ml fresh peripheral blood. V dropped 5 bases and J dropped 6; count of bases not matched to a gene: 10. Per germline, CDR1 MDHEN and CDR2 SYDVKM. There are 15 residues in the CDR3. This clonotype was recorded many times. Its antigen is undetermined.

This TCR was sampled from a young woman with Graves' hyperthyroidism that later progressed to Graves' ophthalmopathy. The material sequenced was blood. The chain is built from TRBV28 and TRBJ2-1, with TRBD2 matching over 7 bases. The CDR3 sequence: CASSRGLAVSNEQFF. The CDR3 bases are TGTGCCAGCAGTCGGGGCCTAGCGGTCTCCAATGAGCAGTTCTTC.